The clone carrying this TCR beta chain was detected only once. The data stem from a study of control samples from healthy donors and cancer patients. The V and J ends lost 0 bases and 4 bases respectively, with 15 bases between them. CDR3 length: 16 amino acids. CDR1 is SEHNR and CDR2 is FQNEAQ in the germline V gene (reference sequence). This table comes from immunoSEQ multiplex PCR, and its TCRdb copy is limited to in-frame clones, with some not included. The table records 95,000 to 150,000 clones, about nine tenths of them present only once. Sequences were obtained from blood. The V gene is TRBV7-9, the J gene TRBJ1-2, with TRBD1 as a possible D gene (6 bases). The sequence derives from a man aged 40-49 years in good health. The CDR3 DNA reads as TGTGCCAGCAGCTTAGCTGAGGGGGGGCTGCTCTATGGCTACACCTTC. This codes for CASSLAEGGLLYGYTF.